These T cell receptor beta chains were read from a single sample in a study of blood T cell repertoires in COVID-19. TCRdb's table, derived via immunoSEQ multiplex PCR, lists solely in-frame clones and lacks some. The repertoire holds about 40,000 clones, with about 86% as singletons. What was sequenced was peripheral blood. The receptors derive from a human donor with acute or convalescent COVID-19. The donor label of this sample is uncertain. Each CDR3 is given with its conserved first and last residue. The order of the fields is clone size, D gene, J gene, V gene, CDR3 protein, CDR3 DNA. A D gene is named only where the DNA matches it firmly. Size is stated for part of the rows, as once, few or many counts, or as a class when the clone is expanded.

>few|-|TRBJ1-5|TRBV6-1
CASSEAGHSNQPQHF
TGTGCCAGCAGTGAAGCGGGCCATAGCAATCAGCCCCAGCATTTT
>few|TRBD1|TRBJ1-6|TRBV28
CATHRTGGKSPLHF
TGTGCCACCCACCGGACAGGGGGAAAGTCACCCCTCCACTTT
>-|TRBD1|TRBJ1-5|TRBV6-5
CASSYDRVGAQPQHF
TGTGCCAGCAGTTACGACAGGGTGGGAGCTCAGCCCCAGCATTTT
>few|-|TRBJ2-2|TRBV7-9
CASSLKGTGELFF
TGTGCCAGCAGCCTTAAGGGGACCGGGGAGCTGTTTTTT
>-|TRBD1|TRBJ1-3|TRBV9
CASSGPSGQGGNTIYF
TGTGCCAGCAGCGGCCCCTCCGGACAGGGCGGAAACACCATATATTTT
>once|TRBD1|TRBJ1-6|TRBV28
CASSSPGTGESNSPLHF
TGTGCCAGCAGCAGCCCCGGGACAGGGGAATCAAATTCACCCCTCCACTTT
>-|-|TRBJ2-6|TRBV14
CASSQSSSGANVLTF
TGTGCCAGCAGCCAATCTTCGTCTGGGGCCAACGTCCTGACTTTC
>-|-|TRBJ2-1|TRBV3-1/TRBV3-2
CASSQDSHGGNEQFF
TGTGCCAGCAGCCAAGATTCGCATGGCGGCAATGAGCAGTTCTTC
>-|TRBD1|TRBJ1-6|TRBV3-1/TRBV3-2
CASSPRGRGLSPLHF
TGTGCCAGCAGCCCCCGGGGAAGGGGGCTCTCACCCCTCCACTTT
>-|TRBD2|TRBJ2-7|TRBV11-2
CASSPIAGGVYEQYF
TGTGCCAGCAGCCCAATAGCGGGAGGTGTCTACGAGCAGTACTTC
>-|-|TRBJ1-2|TRBV10-3
CAISSTGLGDGYTF
TGTGCCATCAGCTCGACAGGCCTCGGGGATGGCTACACCTTC
>-|-|TRBJ1-4|TRBV30
CAWSVGGGNEKLFF
TGTGCCTGGAGTGTCGGGGGGGGGAATGAAAAACTGTTTTTT
>-|-|TRBJ2-1|TRBV24-1
CATSDLTSPNYNEQFF
TGTGCCACCAGTGATTTGACTAGCCCTAACTACAATGAGCAGTTCTTC
>-|-|TRBJ2-7|TRBV3-1/TRBV3-2
CASSQEARRQAYEQYF
TGTGCCAGCAGCCAAGAAGCGCGCCGTCAAGCCTACGAGCAGTACTTC
>-|-|TRBJ1-1|TRBV7-2
CASSFRTDYTEAFF
TGTGCCAGCAGCTTCAGGACGGACTACACTGAAGCTTTCTTT
>-|-|TRBJ2-1|TRBV5-1
CASSFLGAEIIGNEQFF
TGCGCCAGCAGCTTTTTGGGGGCTGAAATAATTGGCAATGAGCAGTTCTTC
>-|TRBD1|TRBJ1-5|TRBV19
CASSRQGGYQHF
TGTGCCAGTAGTAGACAGGGTGGTTACCAGCATTTT
>-|-|TRBJ2-1|TRBV7-3
CASSLTFMGSSYNEQFF
TGTGCCAGCAGCTTAACGTTTATGGGGAGCTCCTACAATGAGCAGTTCTTC
>-|TRBD1|TRBJ2-5|TRBV5-1
CASRARDRGRETQYF
TGCGCCAGCAGGGCCAGGGACAGGGGGCGCGAGACCCAGTACTTC
>once|-|TRBJ1-5|TRBV28
CASSYPDGRFYSNQPQHF
TGTGCCAGCAGCTACCCAGACGGGAGGTTTTATAGCAATCAGCCCCAGCATTTT
>-|-|TRBJ1-1|TRBV10-2
CASSDPVGGAEAFF
TGCGCCAGCAGTGACCCCGTAGGGGGGGCTGAAGCTTTCTTT
>once|-|TRBJ2-3|TRBV3-1/TRBV3-2
CASSQGRHTDTQYF
TGTGCCAGCAGCCAGGGCAGACACACAGATACGCAGTATTTT
>-|-|TRBJ1-1|TRBV4-1
CASRPTVAYDTEAFF
TGCGCCAGCAGACCAACCGTGGCTTACGACACTGAAGCTTTCTTT
>-|TRBD1|TRBJ2-2|TRBV19
CASSIEATGAGELFF
TGTGCCAGTAGTATAGAGGCGACAGGGGCCGGGGAGCTGTTTTTT
>-|-|TRBJ1-2|TRBV18
CASSTAGGANYGYTF
TGTGCCAGCTCGACCGCGGGGGGGGCGAACTATGGCTACACCTTC
>-|TRBD1|TRBJ1-5|TRBV28
CASSYSDRDYQPQHF
TGTGCCAGCAGTTACTCCGACAGGGATTATCAGCCCCAGCATTTT
>-|TRBD2|TRBJ2-3|TRBV3-1/TRBV3-2
CASSQTSGRGGADTQYF
TGTGCCAGCAGCCAGACTAGCGGGAGGGGAGGGGCAGATACGCAGTATTTT
>-|TRBD1|TRBJ1-6|TRBV6-6
CASIGQGYSPLHF
TGTGCCAGCATAGGACAGGGCTATTCACCCCTCCACTTT
>-|TRBD1|TRBJ1-4|TRBV3-1/TRBV3-2
CASSQEYGQGYEKLFF
TGTGCCAGCAGCCAAGAATACGGACAGGGATATGAAAAACTGTTTTTT
>-|-|TRBJ2-5|TRBV6-2/TRBV6-3
CASSYSAEETQYF
TGTGCCAGCAGTTACTCGGCAGAAGAGACCCAGTACTTC
>-|TRBD1|TRBJ1-2|TRBV6-1
CASSETGNTGYGYTF
TGTGCCAGCAGTGAGACAGGGAACACCGGCTATGGCTACACCTTC